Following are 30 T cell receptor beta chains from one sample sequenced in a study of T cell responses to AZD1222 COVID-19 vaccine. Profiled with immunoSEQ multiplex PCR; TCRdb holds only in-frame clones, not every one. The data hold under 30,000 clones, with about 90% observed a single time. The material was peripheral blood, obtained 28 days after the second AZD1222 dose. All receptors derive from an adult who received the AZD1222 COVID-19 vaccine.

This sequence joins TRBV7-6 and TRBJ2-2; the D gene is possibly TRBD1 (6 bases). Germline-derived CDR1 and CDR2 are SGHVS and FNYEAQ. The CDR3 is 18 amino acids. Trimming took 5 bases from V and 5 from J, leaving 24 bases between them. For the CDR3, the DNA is TGTGCCAGCAGCAATTACGCCGGGACATCCTTTCCTACCGGGGAGCTGTTTTTT. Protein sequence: CASSNYAGTSFPTGELFF. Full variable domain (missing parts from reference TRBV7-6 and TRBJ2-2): GAGVSQSPRYKVTKRGQDVALRCDPISGHVSLYWYRQALGQGPEFLTYFNYEAQQDKSGLPNDRFSAERPEGSISTLTIQRTEQRDSAMYRCASSNYAGTSFPTGELFFGEGSRLTVL.

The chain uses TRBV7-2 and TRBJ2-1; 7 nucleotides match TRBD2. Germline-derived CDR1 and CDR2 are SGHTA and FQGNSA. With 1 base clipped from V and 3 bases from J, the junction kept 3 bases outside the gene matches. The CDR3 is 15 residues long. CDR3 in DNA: TGTGCCAGCAGCTTAGGGGGAGGGAACTACAATGAGCAGTTCTTC. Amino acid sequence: CASSLGGGNYNEQFF.

CDR3 in amino acids: CASSPGTGAETQYF. CDR3 sequence (DNA): TGTGCCAGCAGTCCCGGGACAGGTGCGGAGACCCAGTACTTC. This chain connects TRBV28 to TRBJ2-5; 8 bases are a match to TRBD1. This CDR3 contains 14 residues. Trimming cost V 5 bases and J 5 bases; bases outside gene matches: 7. From germline, CDR1 is MDHEN and CDR2 SYDVKM.

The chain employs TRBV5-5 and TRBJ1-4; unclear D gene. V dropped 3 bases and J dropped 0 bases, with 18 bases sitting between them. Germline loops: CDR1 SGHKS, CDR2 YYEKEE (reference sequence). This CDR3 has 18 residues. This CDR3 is CASSSPISGIATNEKLFF. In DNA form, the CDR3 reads TGTGCCAGCAGCTCACCAATCTCGGGGATTGCAACTAATGAAAAACTGTTTTTT.

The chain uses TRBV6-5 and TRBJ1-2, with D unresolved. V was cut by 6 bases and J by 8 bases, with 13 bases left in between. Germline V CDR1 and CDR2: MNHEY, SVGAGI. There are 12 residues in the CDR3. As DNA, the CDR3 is TGTGCCAGCAGGTCAGGACGACCCGGCTACACCTTC. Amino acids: CASRSGRPGYTF.

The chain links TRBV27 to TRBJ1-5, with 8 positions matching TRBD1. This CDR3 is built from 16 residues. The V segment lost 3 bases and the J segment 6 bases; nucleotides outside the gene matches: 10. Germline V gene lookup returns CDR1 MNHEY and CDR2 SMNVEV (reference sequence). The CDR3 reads CASSFSGQGGFQPQHF. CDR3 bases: TGTGCCAGCAGTTTTTCCGGACAGGGAGGTTTTCAGCCCCAGCATTTT.

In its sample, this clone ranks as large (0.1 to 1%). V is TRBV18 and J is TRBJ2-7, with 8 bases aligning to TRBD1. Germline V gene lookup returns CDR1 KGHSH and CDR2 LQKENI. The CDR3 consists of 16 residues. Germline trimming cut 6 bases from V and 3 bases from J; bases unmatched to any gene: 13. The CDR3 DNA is TGTGCCAGCTCTAGGACAGGGCCAGGGACAGTCTACGAGCAGTACTTC. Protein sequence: CASSRTGPGTVYEQYF.

In DNA form, the CDR3 reads TGTGCCAGCGGTCAAGGAGGTTGGAATACGCAGTATTTT. Translating gives CASGQGGWNTQYF. The chain links TRBV9 to TRBJ2-3; tentatively, D is TRBD2 (5 bases). CDR3 length: 13 amino acids. CDR1 and CDR2 (germline): SGDLS, YYNGEE. With 7 bases removed from V and 7 bases from J, the gap between germline ends came to 16 bases. Supplemented by reference TRBV9 and TRBJ2-3, the full variable domain reads DSGVTQTPKHLITATGQRVTLRCSPRSGDLSVYWYQQSLDQGLQFLIQYYNGEERAKGNILERFSAQQFPDLHSELNLSSLELGDSALYFCASGQGGWNTQYFGPGTRLTVL.

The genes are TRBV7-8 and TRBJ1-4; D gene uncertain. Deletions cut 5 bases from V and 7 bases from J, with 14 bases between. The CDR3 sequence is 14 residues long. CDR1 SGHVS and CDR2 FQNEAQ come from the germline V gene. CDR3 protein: CASSLQGVVEKLFF. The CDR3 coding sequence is TGTGCCAGCAGCCTCCAAGGTGTAGTTGAAAAACTGTTTTTT.

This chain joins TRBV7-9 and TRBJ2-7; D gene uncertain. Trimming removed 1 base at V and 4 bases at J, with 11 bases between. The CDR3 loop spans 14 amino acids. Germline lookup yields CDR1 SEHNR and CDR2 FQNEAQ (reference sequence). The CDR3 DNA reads TGTGCCAGCAGCTTAGGTCTGGATGTTTACGAGCAGTACTTC. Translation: CASSLGLDVYEQYF. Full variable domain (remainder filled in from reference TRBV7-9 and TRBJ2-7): DTGVSQNPRHKITKRGQNVTFRCDPISEHNRLYWYRQTLGQGPEFLTYFQNEAQLEKSRLLSDRFSAERPKGSFSTLEIQRTEQGDSAMYLCASSLGLDVYEQYFGPGTRLTVT.

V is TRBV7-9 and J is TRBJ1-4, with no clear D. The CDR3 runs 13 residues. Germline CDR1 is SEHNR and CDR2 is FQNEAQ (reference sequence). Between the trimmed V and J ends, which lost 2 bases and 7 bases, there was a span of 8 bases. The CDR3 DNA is TGTGCCAGCAGCTTATATGGGGTTGAAAAACTGTTTTTT. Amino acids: CASSLYGVEKLFF.

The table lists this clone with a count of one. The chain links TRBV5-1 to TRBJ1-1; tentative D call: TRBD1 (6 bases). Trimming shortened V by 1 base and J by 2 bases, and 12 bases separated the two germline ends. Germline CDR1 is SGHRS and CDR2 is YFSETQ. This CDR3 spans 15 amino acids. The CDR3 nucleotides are TGCGCCAGCAGCTTGAGTCCCGGGACAAACACTGAAGCTTTCTTT. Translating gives CASSLSPGTNTEAFF.

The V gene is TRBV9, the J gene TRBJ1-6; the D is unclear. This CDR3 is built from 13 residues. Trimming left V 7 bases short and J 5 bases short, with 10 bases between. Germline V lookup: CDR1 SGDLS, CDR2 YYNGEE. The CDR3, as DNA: TGTGCCAGCGGCGCAGAGCATAATTCACCCCTCCACTTT. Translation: CASGAEHNSPLHF.

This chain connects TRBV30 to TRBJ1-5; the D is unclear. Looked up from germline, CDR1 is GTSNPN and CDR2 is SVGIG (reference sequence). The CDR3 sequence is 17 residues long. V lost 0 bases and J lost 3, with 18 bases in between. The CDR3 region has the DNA TGTGCCTGGAGTGTACAATCCGGGAAACCTAACAATCAGCCCCAGCATTTT. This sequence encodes CAWSVQSGKPNNQPQHF.

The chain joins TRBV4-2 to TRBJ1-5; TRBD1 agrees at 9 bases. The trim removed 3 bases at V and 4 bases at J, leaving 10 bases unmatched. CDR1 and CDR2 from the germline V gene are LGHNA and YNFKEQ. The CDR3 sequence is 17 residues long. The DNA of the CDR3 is TGTGCCAGCAGCCAGAGCCCAGGGACAGGGAGGAATCAGCCCCAGCATTTT. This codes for CASSQSPGTGRNQPQHF.

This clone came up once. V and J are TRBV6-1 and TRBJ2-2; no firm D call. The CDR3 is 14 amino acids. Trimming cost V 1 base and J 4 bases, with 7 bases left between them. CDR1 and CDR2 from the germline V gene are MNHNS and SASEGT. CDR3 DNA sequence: TGTGCCAGCAGTGAAGACCCCAGCACCGGGGAGCTGTTTTTT. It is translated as CASSEDPSTGELFF.

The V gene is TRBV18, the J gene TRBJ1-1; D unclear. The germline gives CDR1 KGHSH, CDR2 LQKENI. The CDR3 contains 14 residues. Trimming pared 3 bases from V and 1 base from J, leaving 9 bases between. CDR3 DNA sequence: TGTGCCAGCTCACCCAAGGACGGGAACACTGAAGCTTTCTTT. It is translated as CASSPKDGNTEAFF.

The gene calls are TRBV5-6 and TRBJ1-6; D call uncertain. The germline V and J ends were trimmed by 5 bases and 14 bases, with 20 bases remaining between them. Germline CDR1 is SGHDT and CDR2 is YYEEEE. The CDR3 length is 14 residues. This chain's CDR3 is CASRWSIQGSSLHF. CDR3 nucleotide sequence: TGTGCCAGCAGGTGGAGTATACAAGGGTCTTCCCTCCACTTT.

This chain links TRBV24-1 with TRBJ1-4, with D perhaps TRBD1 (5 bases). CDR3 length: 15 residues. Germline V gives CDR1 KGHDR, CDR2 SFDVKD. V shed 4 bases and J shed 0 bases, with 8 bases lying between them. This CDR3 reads CATSEGGATNEKLFF. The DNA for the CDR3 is TGTGCCACCAGTGAGGGGGGGGCAACTAATGAAAAACTGTTTTTT.

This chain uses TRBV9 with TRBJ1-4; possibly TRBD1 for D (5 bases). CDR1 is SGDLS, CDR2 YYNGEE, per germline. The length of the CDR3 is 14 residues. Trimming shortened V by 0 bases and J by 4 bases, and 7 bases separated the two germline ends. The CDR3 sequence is CASSVGQLNEKLFF. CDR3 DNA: TGTGCCAGCAGCGTAGGACAGCTTAATGAAAAACTGTTTTTT. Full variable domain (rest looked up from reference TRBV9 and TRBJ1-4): DSGVTQTPKHLITATGQRVTLRCSPRSGDLSVYWYQQSLDQGLQFLIQYYNGEERAKGNILERFSAQQFPDLHSELNLSSLELGDSALYFCASSVGQLNEKLFFGSGTQLSVL.

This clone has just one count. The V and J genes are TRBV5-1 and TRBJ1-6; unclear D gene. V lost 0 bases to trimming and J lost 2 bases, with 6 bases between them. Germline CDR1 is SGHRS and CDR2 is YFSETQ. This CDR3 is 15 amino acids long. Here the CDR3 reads CASSLEAAYNSPLHF. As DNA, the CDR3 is TGCGCCAGCAGCTTGGAGGCAGCCTATAATTCACCCCTCCACTTT.

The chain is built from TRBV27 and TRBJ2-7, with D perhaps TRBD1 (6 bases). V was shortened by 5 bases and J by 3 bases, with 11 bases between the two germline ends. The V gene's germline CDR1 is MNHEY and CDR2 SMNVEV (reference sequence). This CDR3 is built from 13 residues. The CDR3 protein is CASSRVRGYEQYF. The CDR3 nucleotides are TGTGCCAGCAGTCGGGTCAGGGGCTACGAGCAGTACTTC.

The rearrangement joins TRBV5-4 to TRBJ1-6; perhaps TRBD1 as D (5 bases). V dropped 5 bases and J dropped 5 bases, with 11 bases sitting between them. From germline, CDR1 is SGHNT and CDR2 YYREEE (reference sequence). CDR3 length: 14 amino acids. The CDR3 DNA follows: TGTGCCAGCAGAAGGGGAATAGATAATTCACCCCTCCACTTT. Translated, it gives CASRRGIDNSPLHF.

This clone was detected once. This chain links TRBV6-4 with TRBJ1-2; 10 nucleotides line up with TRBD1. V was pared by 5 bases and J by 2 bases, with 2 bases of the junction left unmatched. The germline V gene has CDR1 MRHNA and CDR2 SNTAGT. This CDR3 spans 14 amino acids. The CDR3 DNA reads TGTGCCAGCAGTCCGGGACAGGGGAACTATGGCTACACCTTC. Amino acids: CASSPGQGNYGYTF.

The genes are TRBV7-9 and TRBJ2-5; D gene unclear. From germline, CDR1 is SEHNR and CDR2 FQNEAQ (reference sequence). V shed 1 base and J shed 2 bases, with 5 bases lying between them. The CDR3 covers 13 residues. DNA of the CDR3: TGTGCCAGCAGCTTAGGTCAGCAAGAGACCCAGTACTTC. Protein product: CASSLGQQETQYF.

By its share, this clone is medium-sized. CDR3: CASRRGQGTGELFF. In DNA, the CDR3 is TGTGCCAGCAGAAGAGGACAGGGTACCGGGGAGCTGTTTTTT. The chain combines TRBV7-3 with TRBJ2-2; TRBD1 agrees at 8 bases. Trimming took 6 bases from V and 5 from J; bases not matched to a gene: 5. The germline gives CDR1 SGHTA, CDR2 FQGTGA. This CDR3 spans 14 amino acids. Drawing the rest from reference TRBV7-3 and TRBJ2-2, the complete variable domain is GAGVSQTPSNKVTEKGKYVELRCDPISGHTALYWYRQSLGQGPEFLIYFQGTGAADDSGLPNDRFFAVRPEGSVSTLKIQRTERGDSAVYLCASRRGQGTGELFFGEGSRLTVL.

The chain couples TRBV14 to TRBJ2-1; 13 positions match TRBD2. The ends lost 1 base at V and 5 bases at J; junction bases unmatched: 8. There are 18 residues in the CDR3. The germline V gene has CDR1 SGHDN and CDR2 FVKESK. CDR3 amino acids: CASSQGLAGGRGHNEQFF. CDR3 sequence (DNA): TGTGCCAGCAGCCAAGGACTAGCGGGAGGCCGGGGGCACAATGAGCAGTTCTTC. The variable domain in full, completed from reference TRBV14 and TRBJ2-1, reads EAGVTQFPSHSVIEKGQTVTLRCDPISGHDNLYWYRRVMGKEIKFLLHFVKESKQDESGMPNNRFLAERTGGTYSTLKVQPAELEDSGVYFCASSQGLAGGRGHNEQFFGPGTRLTVL.

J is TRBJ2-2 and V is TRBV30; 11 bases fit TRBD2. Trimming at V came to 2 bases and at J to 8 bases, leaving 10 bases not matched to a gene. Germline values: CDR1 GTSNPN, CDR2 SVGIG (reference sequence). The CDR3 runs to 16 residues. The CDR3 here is CAWSRGTSGGVGELFF. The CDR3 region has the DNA TGTGCCTGGAGTCGGGGGACTAGCGGAGGGGTAGGGGAGCTGTTTTTT.

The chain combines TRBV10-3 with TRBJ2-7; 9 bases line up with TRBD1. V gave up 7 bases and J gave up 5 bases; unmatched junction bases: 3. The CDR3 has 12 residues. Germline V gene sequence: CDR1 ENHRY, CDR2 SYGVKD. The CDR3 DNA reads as TGTGCCATCATGGACAGGGGTAACGAGCAGTACTTC. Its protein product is CAIMDRGNEQYF.

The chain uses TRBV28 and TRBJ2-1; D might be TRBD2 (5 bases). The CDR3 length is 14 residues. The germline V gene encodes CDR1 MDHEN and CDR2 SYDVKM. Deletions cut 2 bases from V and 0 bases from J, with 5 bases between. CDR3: CASSLRGSYNEQFF. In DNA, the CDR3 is TGTGCCAGCAGTTTACGGGGCTCCTACAATGAGCAGTTCTTC.